This T cell receptor (beta chain) comes out of a study of cytomegalovirus exposure and HLA in healthy donors. Study conclusions and caveats: Roughly uniform depth of sequencing across donors was assumed in presence/absence analyses. Common viral pathogens (according to a later analysis) appeared linked to several of the most significant clusters. When analyzed later, a missense DCLRE1C variant was found to be linked to TCR beta V- and J-gene trimming.

This clone was detected only a few times. Its antigen is unidentified. The PCR contained 60 Vbeta and 13 Jbeta primers. Measured with immunoSEQ multiplex PCR; TCRdb has only the in-frame clones, and not every one. The sample lists 150,000 to 200,000 clones, under 85% occurring once. The sequence came from a woman in her twenties or thirties in good health and CMV-seronegative. Sequenced: PBMCs.

For the CDR3, the DNA is TGTGCCGGTAGATACGAGCAAATGAACACTGAAGCTTTCTTT. Translated: CAGRYEQMNTEAFF. The chain combines TRBV2 with TRBJ1-1; D is unresolved. The germline V gene encodes CDR1 SNHLY and CDR2 FYNNEI. The CDR3 runs 14 residues. Deletions cut 11 bases from V and 0 bases from J, with 16 bases between.